This T cell receptor beta chain was retrieved from a study of cytomegalovirus exposure and HLA in healthy donors. Notes on the study in general: HLA alleles were associated with some 17,000 TCR beta sequences in a later analysis at 0.05 false discovery rate. One cluster of highly shared sequence variants probably arose as a sequencing artifact.

This PCR relied on a set of 60 Vbeta primers and 13 Jbeta primers. Measured with immunoSEQ multiplex PCR; TCRdb has only the in-frame clones, and not every one. The sample consists of approximately 190,000 clones, around 88% of them appearing once. Details on this clone: Its antigen is undetermined.

Germline V gene lookup returns CDR1 SGHRS and CDR2 YFSETQ. V was pared by 3 bases and J by 6 bases, with 16 bases between. The CDR3 has 14 residues. The sequenced sample consisted of PBMCs. The clonotype comes from a man aged 35-49 years in good health and CMV-seropositive. The chain uses TRBV5-1 and TRBJ2-7; TRBD1 might be the D (5 bases). DNA for the CDR3: TGCGCCAGCAGCTCTAGGAACAGGTTTTCCGAGCAGTACTTC. This gives the protein CASSSRNRFSEQYF.